These 21 T cell receptor beta chains were all obtained from the same sample, sequenced in a study of T cell responses to AZD1222 COVID-19 vaccine. Some clones are missing from TCRdb's copy, which holds only in-frame ones; the method was immunoSEQ multiplex PCR. The sample lists 90,000 to 150,000 clones, approximately 83% occurring once. This specimen was peripheral blood, taken on day 0 of AZD1222 vaccination. The receptor source for this set is an adult in good health.

The J gene is TRBJ1-1, the V gene TRBV7-9; 8 positions agree with TRBD1. J gave up 6 bases and V 5 bases, and 8 bases lay outside the gene matches. Germline lookup yields CDR1 SEHNR and CDR2 FQNEAQ (reference sequence). The CDR3 has 14 amino acids. CDR3 loop: CASSRTGWSPEAFF. In DNA form, the CDR3 reads TGTGCCAGCAGCCGGACAGGGTGGTCGCCTGAAGCTTTCTTT.

The rearrangement links TRBV3-1 (or the pseudogene TRBV3-2) to TRBJ2-7; no clear D. This CDR3 has 12 amino acids. Germline assignment: CDR1 LGHDT and CDR2 YNNKEL (reference sequence). V dropped 0 bases and J dropped 4 bases, with 4 bases sitting between them. CDR3 nucleotides: TGTGCCAGCAGCCAAGAGCTGTACGAGCAGTACTTC. Its protein product is CASSQELYEQYF.

This sequence joins TRBV7-9 and TRBJ1-1; 8 bases match TRBD1. The germline CDR1 and CDR2 sequences are SEHNR and FQNEAQ (reference sequence). This CDR3 is built from 15 residues. V lost 5 bases and J lost 10; bases outside the gene matches: 15. The DNA of the CDR3 is TGTGCCAGCAGCCCAATCGGGACAGGAGTACCGGGAGCTTTCTTT. Translation gives CASSPIGTGVPGAFF.

This clone is a singleton in its sample. The chain carries TRBV2 and TRBJ1-2, with 8 bases that match TRBD1. Germline CDR1 reads SNHLY; CDR2 reads FYNNEI. The trim removed 7 bases at V and 4 bases at J, leaving 11 bases unmatched. The CDR3 consists of 15 residues. For the CDR3, the DNA is TGTGCCAGCAAAAGATCGGACAGGGATAGCTATGGCTACACCTTC. It codes for CASKRSDRDSYGYTF.

The chain combines TRBV6-5 with TRBJ1-1; D unclear. The CDR3 has 12 residues. With 6 bases removed from V and 1 base from J, the gap between germline ends came to 6 bases. The germline V gene encodes CDR1 MNHEY and CDR2 SVGAGI. The CDR3 nucleotides are TGTGCCAGCAGGCAGAAGAACACTGAAGCTTTCTTT. Amino acids: CASRQKNTEAFF.

CDR3: CASTSQGGEQYF. The CDR3 DNA sequence: TGTGCCAGCACCTCACAGGGGGGCGAGCAGTACTTC. The chain links TRBV6-5 to TRBJ2-7, with 8 positions matching TRBD1. The germline V gene has CDR1 MNHEY and CDR2 SVGAGI. The CDR3 spans 12 residues. The ends lost 7 bases at V and 6 bases at J; junction bases unmatched: 5.

CDR3 bases: TGTGCCAGCAGCGGTACAGGGGGCAACTATGGCTACACCTTC. This gives the protein CASSGTGGNYGYTF. The chain recombines TRBV3-1 (or the pseudogene TRBV3-2) with TRBJ1-2; TRBD1 matches at 9 bases. The CDR3 has 14 amino acids. Germline V gives CDR1 LGHDT, CDR2 YNNKEL (reference sequence). With V trimmed by 5 bases and J by 2 bases, 3 bases remained unmatched.

V gene TRBV6-5 combines with J gene TRBJ2-7; D unclear. CDR1 and CDR2 from the germline V gene are MNHEY and SVGAGI. Trimming left V 2 bases short and J 7 bases short, with 18 bases between. The CDR3 runs to 15 residues. CDR3 DNA: TGTGCCAGCAGTTACGAAAGCGAACCCCGCCGAGAGCAGTACTTC. It is translated as CASSYESEPRREQYF.

The rearrangement joins TRBV4-3 to TRBJ2-1; 7 bases align to TRBD1. After removal of 6 bases from V and 1 base from J, the junction contained 9 bases not matched to a gene. Per germline, CDR1 LGHNA and CDR2 YSLEER. The CDR3 extends over 16 amino acids. The CDR3 loop is CASRLPTGNSYNEQFF. CDR3 nucleotide sequence: TGCGCCAGCAGACTACCGACAGGGAATTCCTACAATGAGCAGTTCTTC.

The J gene is TRBJ1-6, the V gene TRBV7-9, with 7 bases lining up with TRBD1. CDR1 SEHNR and CDR2 FQNEAQ come from the germline V gene (reference sequence). V lost 5 bases and J lost 4; bases outside the gene matches: 8. The CDR3 runs to 16 residues. The CDR3 DNA is TGTGCCAGCAGCACCCACGGGACAGATTATAATTCACCCCTCCACTTT. Translating it yields CASSTHGTDYNSPLHF.

V gene TRBV6-5 combines with J gene TRBJ2-5; D remains unclear. The CDR3 sequence is 14 residues long. From germline, CDR1 is MNHEY and CDR2 SVGAGI. Deletions cut 0 bases from V and 5 bases from J, with 10 bases between. As DNA, the CDR3 is TGTGCCAGCAGTTACTCGGTCAGCTTCGAGACCCAGTACTTC. Its protein product is CASSYSVSFETQYF.

The chain combines TRBV24-1 with TRBJ2-7; D is unclear. The ends were cut back, 8 bases at V and 2 bases at J, with 9 bases in the middle. The CDR3 is made up of 12 amino acids. The germline V gene encodes CDR1 KGHDR and CDR2 SFDVKD. The CDR3 sequence: CATTNPTYEQYF. CDR3 nucleotides: TGTGCCACCACAAACCCTACCTACGAGCAGTACTTC.

This chain's CDR3 is CASSESWGAGQETQYF. The CDR3 region has the DNA TGTGCCAGCAGTGAAAGTTGGGGGGCCGGGCAAGAGACCCAGTACTTC. The chain has TRBV6-1 and TRBJ2-5, with D perhaps TRBD1 or TRBD2 (6 bases each). In germline, CDR1 is MNHNS, CDR2 SASEGT. The CDR3 extends over 16 amino acids. Trimming left V 2 bases short and J 2 bases short, with 15 bases between.

A single count supports this clone. The chain is built from TRBV7-2 and TRBJ1-5; no definite D call. Germline V gene data show CDR1 as SGHTA and CDR2 as FQGNSA. The CDR3 runs to 12 residues. V lost 1 base and J lost 6, with 4 bases in between. DNA for the CDR3: TGTGCCAGCAGCTTAGTCGGTCAGCCCCAGCATTTT. This translates into CASSLVGQPQHF.

This clone was counted once. The J gene is TRBJ1-5, the V gene TRBV24-1; unclear D gene. CDR1 and CDR2 (germline): KGHDR, SFDVKD. This CDR3 contains 16 residues. With 5 bases removed from V and 2 bases from J, the gap between germline ends came to 15 bases. The CDR3 DNA reads as TGTGCCACCAGTGCCCTTGCGGGTAATGGCAATCAGCCCCAGCATTTT. Translation gives CATSALAGNGNQPQHF.

The CDR3 region has the DNA TGCAGCGTTGAAGGGGGGGCGCGAGAGACCCAGTACTTC. Encoded protein: CSVEGGARETQYF. V and J are TRBV29-1 and TRBJ2-5; D may match TRBD1 or TRBD2 (6 bases each). The CDR3 is 13 residues long. CDR1 SQVTM and CDR2 ANQGSEA come from the germline V gene. V lost 1 base to trimming and J lost 4 bases, with 10 bases between them. The full variable domain, with the rest looked up from reference TRBV29-1 and TRBJ2-5, is SAVISQKPSRDICQRGTSLTIQCQVDSQVTMMFWYRQQPGQSLTLIATANQGSEATYESGFVIDKFPISRPNLTFSTLTVSNMSPEDSSIYLCSVEGGARETQYFGPGTRLLVL.

V is TRBV6-5 and J is TRBJ2-3; 10 nucleotides agree with TRBD2. J gave up 2 bases and V 6 bases, and 5 bases lay outside the gene matches. The CDR3 sequence is 15 residues long. Germline CDR1 and CDR2: MNHEY and SVGAGI. CDR3 in amino acids: CASRLAGANTDTQYF. Here the CDR3 DNA reads TGTGCCAGCAGGCTAGCGGGAGCGAACACAGATACGCAGTATTTT.

This clone appeared a single time. This chain joins TRBV7-2 and TRBJ1-2; D is uncertain. Germline-derived CDR1 and CDR2 are SGHTA and FQGNSA. Trimming removed 6 bases at V and 8 bases at J, with 16 bases between. The CDR3 has 13 amino acids. The CDR3 is CASRPDGPRGYTF. The CDR3 nucleotides read TGTGCCAGCAGACCGGACGGACCTCGAGGCTACACCTTC. The full variable domain, rest sourced from reference TRBV7-2 and TRBJ1-2, is GAGVSQSPSNKVTEKGKDVELRCDPISGHTALYWYRQSLGQGLEFLIYFQGNSAPDKSGLPSDRFSAERTGGSVSTLTIQRTQQEDSAVYLCASRPDGPRGYTFGSGTRLTVV.

The CDR3 sequence: CASSLDTRDGYTDTQYF. CDR3 coding DNA: TGTGCCAGCAGCTTGGATACCAGGGACGGGTACACAGATACGCAGTATTTT. The V gene is TRBV5-5, the J gene TRBJ2-3; D tentatively reads TRBD1 or TRBD2 (5 bases each). V lost 0 bases to trimming and J lost 2 bases, with 16 bases between them. Germline lookup yields CDR1 SGHKS and CDR2 YYEKEE (reference sequence). The CDR3 has 17 residues.

This sequence joins TRBV30 and TRBJ1-2; 8 bases line up with TRBD1. After removal of 3 bases from V and 8 bases from J, the junction contained 11 bases not matched to a gene. The CDR3 contains 14 residues. The germline V gene has CDR1 GTSNPN and CDR2 SVGIG (reference sequence). CDR3 nucleotide sequence: TGTGCCTGGAGCCCGGGACAGGATGCTCGGGGCTACACCTTC. Its translation: CAWSPGQDARGYTF. The whole variable domain, filled in from reference TRBV30 and TRBJ1-2, reads SQTIHQWPATLVQPVGSPLSLECTVEGTSNPNLYWYRQAAGRGLQLLFYSVGIGQISSEVPQNLSASRPQDRQFILSSKKLLLSDSGFYLCAWSPGQDARGYTFGSGTRLTVV.

The V call is TRBV19, the J call TRBJ1-1, with 8 positions matching TRBD1. The CDR3 loop spans 15 amino acids. Germline trimming cut 1 base from V and 3 bases from J; bases unmatched to any gene: 4. The germline V gene has CDR1 LNHDA and CDR2 SQIVND (reference sequence). The CDR3 bases are TGTGCCAGTAGTATAGCGCAGGGGGCTGACACTGAAGCTTTCTTT. The encoded protein is CASSIAQGADTEAFF. Together with reference TRBV19 and TRBJ1-1, the CDR3 gives the full variable domain: DGGITQSPKYLFRKEGQNVTLSCEQNLNHDAMYWYRQDPGQGLRLIYYSQIVNDFQKGDIAEGYSVSREKKESFPLTVTSAQKNPTAFYLCASSIAQGADTEAFFGQGTRLTVV.